This entry concerns a single T cell receptor (beta chain). Its antigen remains unknown. This entry is derived from a study of glioma-infiltrating T cells. Study as a whole: WHO grade II oligodendrogliomas or astrocytomas, plus non-recurrent WHO grade IV glioblastomas, were sampled. Target coverage was roughly 4- to 10-fold for some 1 million blood T cells.

General study results and limits: Patients with low tissue-blood divergence carried a signature set of shared blood CDR3 motifs. Only very few CDR3 sequences appeared in both tissue and blood.

In germline, CDR1 is ENHRY, CDR2 SYGVKD. Trimming took 7 bases from V and 2 from J, leaving 12 bases between them. This CDR3 region has 14 residues. Using RNA template, CDR3s of TCR alpha and beta were amplified with iRepertoire arm-PCR. MiXCR, applied by TCRdb to the multiplex PCR reads, yields one record per CDR3 protein. The sample has 400,000 or so distinct CDR3 sequences, 41% seen once. The chain employs TRBV10-3 and TRBJ2-1, with a tentative D call TRBD1 (5 bases). The source is a human donor with low-grade glioma or glioblastoma, undergoing nonglioma brain surgery, or in good health (not recorded which). Sequencing used glioma tissue, nonneoplastic brain tissue, or PBMCs (not recorded which). The CDR3 bases are TGTGCCATCACCTACGGACAACCCTACAATGAGCAGTTCTTC. Its translation is CAITYGQPYNEQFF.